The clone carrying this T cell receptor beta chain appeared a single time. Its antigen is as yet unknown. Assay: immunoSEQ multiplex PCR; the TCRdb copy retains only in-frame clones and omits some. In the table there are roughly 150,000 clones, about nine tenths of which are singletons. The CDR3 loop spans 19 amino acids. Germline V gene lookup returns CDR1 KGHDR and CDR2 SFDVKD. V was pared by 4 bases and J by 1 base, with 7 bases of the junction left unmatched. The sample comes from a study of T cell responses to AZD1222 COVID-19 vaccine. Findings and caveats of the study: The donor group comprised mostly white British people and more females; the analysis possibly underestimated clonal diversity. Two doses of AZD1222 preceded a rise in Spike-specific TCR breadth and depth. Dominant at 160-218 and 743-854, vaccine-associated CD4 TCRs also spanned spike.

This chain uses TRBV24-1 with TRBJ2-1; 15 nucleotides agree with TRBD2. Sample: peripheral blood, taken on day 0 of AZD1222 vaccination. This clonotype was obtained from an adult in good health. The CDR3 loop is CATSEGLAGGSSSYNEQFF. The DNA of the CDR3 is TGTGCCACCAGTGAAGGACTAGCGGGAGGGTCGTCTTCCTACAATGAGCAGTTCTTC.